This TCR beta chain came from a study of control samples from healthy donors and cancer patients (dated by TCRdb to about 2020). A remark on this clone: The specificity of this receptor is unknown. No base quality values were provided; no much bigger clone lies one nucleotide off.

The receptor library was made with the immunoSEQ multiplex PCR assay. Entries here come from immuneACCESS through TCRdb and include only in-frame sequences with V and J called. Some clones fail to appear in such tables; in the studies checked, an unresolved V gene covers under half of the shortfall, and the cause of the remainder is unknown. The sample records approximately 110,000 clones, 90% to 95% of which are singletons. The leading ten clones occupy less than 9.5% of the sample. CDR3 length: 16 amino acids, cysteine to phenylalanine. Of all the DNA, just the CDR3 is kept, 48 bases in frame from base 1. V was cut back by 0 bases and J by 4 bases, leaving a gap of 13 bases between them. According to the germline V gene, CDR1 reads SGHRS and CDR2 reads YFSETQ.

The TCR sequence derives from a woman between 18 and 30 years old in good health. The specimen was blood. The chain couples TRBV5-1 to TRBJ2-2; the D segment could be TRBD2, given 5 matching bases. The CDR3 region has the sequence CASSLVPTSSTGELFF. The bases are TGCGCCAGCAGCTTGGTGCCTACTAGTAGCACCGGGGAGCTGTTTTTT.